Given below is one T cell receptor (beta chain) in context. These data are taken from a study of glioma-infiltrating T cells after dendritic cell vaccination. Data came from immunoSEQ multiplex PCR; TCRdb stores just in-frame clones and leaves some out. The sample holds roughly 23,000 clones, 60% to 85% seen once. The CDR3 has 18 amino acids. From germline, CDR1 is LNHNV and CDR2 YYDKDF (reference sequence). Trimming pared 0 bases from V and 2 bases from J, leaving 19 bases between. This TCR was sampled from a human donor with glioblastoma. This specimen consisted of blood, obtained before dendritic cell vaccination. The chain joins TRBV15 to TRBJ1-2; no clear D gene. CDR3 amino acids: CATSRDQPGRAGNYGYTF. DNA of the CDR3: TGTGCCACCAGCAGAGATCAGCCTGGTCGAGCGGGAAACTATGGCTACACCTTC.